This TCR beta chain was sequenced for a study of blood T cell repertoires in COVID-19. Background on the study: Researchers got acute and convalescent COVID-19 samples from the United States, Italy and Spain.

V shed 3 bases, J shed 2 bases, and the junction held 1 base outside the gene matches. This CDR3 is built from 15 residues. In germline, CDR1 is SEHNR, CDR2 FQNEAQ (reference sequence). To note about this clone: The sample contains more than one DNA sequence encoding this CDR3.

How the authors handled the data: The authors estimated nucleated cell counts from reference gene primer amplification. Assay: immunoSEQ multiplex PCR; the TCRdb copy retains only in-frame clones and omits some. The D gene and trimming were derived from the DNA, and the V and J assignments and clone size from that table. The sample lists some 520,000 clones, about 88% occurring once. The chain is built from TRBV7-9 and TRBJ2-6; 7 nucleotides line up with TRBD1. Sequencing was done on a sample of peripheral blood. This TCR was recovered from a man aged 18-30 years with COVID-19, enrolled during active disease. The CDR3 reads CASSLTGTGANVLTF. CDR3 nucleotides: TGTGCCAGCAGCTTGACAGGGACTGGGGCCAACGTCCTGACTTTC. The full variable domain, its missing parts supplied by reference TRBV7-9 and TRBJ2-6, is DTGVSQNPRHKITKRGQNVTFRCDPISEHNRLYWYRQTLGQGPEFLTYFQNEAQLEKSRLLSDRFSAERPKGSFSTLEIQRTEQGDSAMYLCASSLTGTGANVLTFGAGSRLTVL.